This TCR beta chain stems from a study of blood T cell repertoires in COVID-19. Looking at the study overall: T cells, B-cell-depleted T cells, or PBMCs provided the cDNA or gDNA that served as material.

This clone was seen once. The method was immunoSEQ multiplex PCR; TCRdb's version includes in-frame clones alone and lacks a portion of them. The profile shows 180,000 or so clones, more than 70% of them singletons. The TCR originated in a woman in her thirties who had recovered from COVID-19. What was sequenced was PBMCs or T cells enriched from blood (not recorded which).

CDR3 coding DNA: TGTGCCAGCAGCTTATTAGGACTAGCTTACACAGATACGCAGTATTTT. Protein sequence: CASSLLGLAYTDTQYF. The rearrangement links TRBV7-9 to TRBJ2-3; 8 bases align to TRBD2. Germline trimming cut 2 bases from V and 2 bases from J; bases unmatched to any gene: 6. CDR1 and CDR2 from the germline V gene are SEHNR and FQNEAQ (reference sequence). The length of the CDR3 is 16 residues.